Included here is one T cell receptor beta chain sequence, with context. The sample belongs to a study of blood T cell repertoires in COVID-19. This table comes from immunoSEQ multiplex PCR, and its TCRdb copy is limited to in-frame clones, with some not included. Of 68,000 or so clones detected, 70% to 90% appear once; the ten largest clones hold roughly 3.1%. The sequence came from a woman aged 50 to 60 with COVID-19, enrolled during active disease. The material sequenced was peripheral blood.

The CDR3 region is CASSLATSGFGEQFF. For the CDR3, the DNA is TGTGCCAGCAGCTTAGCGACTAGCGGTTTCGGTGAGCAGTTCTTC. The V call is TRBV11-2, the J call TRBJ2-1; TRBD2 matches at 9 bases. Germline V lookup: CDR1 SGHAT, CDR2 FQNNGV. V shed 1 base, J shed 9 bases, and the junction held 7 bases outside the gene matches. This CDR3 has 15 amino acids.